Shown below are 30 T cell receptor beta chains from a single sample sequenced in a study of blood T cell repertoires in COVID-19. Method: immunoSEQ multiplex PCR; TCRdb's copy keeps in-frame clones and lacks some. The sample lists about 59,000 clones, less than 85% occurring once. The specimen sequenced was peripheral blood. The receptors were gathered from a woman aged 70 to 79 with acute or convalescent COVID-19.

The chain couples TRBV5-1 to TRBJ2-7, with 9 bases that match TRBD1. Germline CDR1 and CDR2: SGHRS and YFSETQ. This CDR3 has 15 residues. Losses at the gene ends were 4 bases for V and 3 bases for J; bases not matched to a gene: 8. The CDR3 spells CASSAIPGQGYEQYF. CDR3 nucleotide sequence: TGCGCCAGCAGCGCGATACCGGGACAGGGCTACGAGCAGTACTTC.

The V and J genes are TRBV20-1 and TRBJ1-1; the match to TRBD1 covers 7 bases. The CDR3 has 11 amino acids. V lost 6 bases, J lost 10 bases, and 8 bases stayed unmatched. The V gene's germline CDR1 is DFQATT and CDR2 SNEGSKA (reference sequence). The CDR3 is CSAPDRVGAFF. The CDR3 DNA sequence: TGCAGTGCCCCCGACAGGGTCGGAGCTTTCTTT.

This sequence joins TRBV7-3 and TRBJ2-3; TRBD1 aligns across 7 bases. Looked up from germline, CDR1 is SGHTA and CDR2 is FQGTGA. This CDR3 is 15 amino acids long. The J segment lost 2 bases and the V segment lost 3 bases, leaving 5 bases of the junction unmatched. CDR3 protein: CASSFRGFHTDTQYF. DNA of the CDR3: TGTGCCAGCAGCTTCAGGGGGTTCCACACAGATACGCAGTATTTT.

This clone showed up just a few times. This chain links TRBV10-1 with TRBJ2-2; 8 nucleotides agree with TRBD1. Looked up from germline, CDR1 is WNHNN and CDR2 is SYGVQD (reference sequence). The CDR3 extends over 14 amino acids. J was trimmed by 6 bases and V by 3 bases; bases with no gene match: 3. This CDR3 is CASSDQQGAGELFF. Written as DNA, the CDR3 is TGCGCCAGCAGTGACCAACAGGGGGCCGGGGAGCTGTTTTTT.

V and J are TRBV19 and TRBJ1-5; 7 positions agree with TRBD1. CDR1 and CDR2 from the germline V gene are LNHDA and SQIVND (reference sequence). The CDR3 is 14 residues long. V was clipped by 6 bases and J by 5 bases; unmatched bases: 7. The DNA for the CDR3 is TGTGCCAGTAGCCAAGGGGGCGGAGATCAGCCCCAGCATTTT. Translating gives CASSQGGGDQPQHF. The complete variable domain, with remaining parts taken from reference TRBV19 and TRBJ1-5, reads DGGITQSPKYLFRKEGQNVTLSCEQNLNHDAMYWYRQDPGQGLRLIYYSQIVNDFQKGDIAEGYSVSREKKESFPLTVTSAQKNPTAFYLCASSQGGGDQPQHFGDGTRLSIL.

V is TRBV4-1 and J is TRBJ2-7; possibly TRBD2 for D (5 bases). The V end lost 1 base, the J end lost 0 bases, and 13 bases lay between the germline ends. Germline assignment: CDR1 MGHRA and CDR2 YSYEKL. The CDR3 consists of 16 residues. This CDR3 is CASSQVVRESSYEQYF. CDR3 sequence (DNA): TGCGCCAGCAGCCAAGTGGTAAGGGAGAGCTCCTACGAGCAGTACTTC.

In its sample, this clone was seen once. The rearrangement links TRBV29-1 to TRBJ1-4; TRBD1 agrees at 10 bases. Looked up from germline, CDR1 is SQVTM and CDR2 is ANQGSEA. V was pared by 3 bases and J by 6 bases, with 7 bases of the junction left unmatched. The CDR3 is 15 residues long. The CDR3 nucleotides read TGCAGCGTTGAGTCCCCGGGACAGGGGTATGAAAAACTGTTTTTT. Its translation: CSVESPGQGYEKLFF.

In the case of this clone: The same CDR3 can be traced to other DNA sequences in this sample. This rearrangement joins TRBV28 to TRBJ2-1, with 7 bases identical to TRBD1. This CDR3 region has 14 residues. Losses at the gene ends were 7 bases for V and 0 bases for J; bases not matched to a gene: 3. CDR1 is MDHEN and CDR2 is SYDVKM in the germline V gene. CDR3 DNA sequence: TGTGCCAGCAAGACAGGGAGCTCCTACAATGAGCAGTTCTTC. Residues: CASKTGSSYNEQFF.

This chain uses TRBV19 with TRBJ1-2; D may be TRBD1 (5 bases). Trimming took off 3 bases at V and 6 bases at J, with 14 bases between the two ends. The V gene's germline CDR1 is LNHDA and CDR2 SQIVND (reference sequence). The CDR3 spans 14 residues. The CDR3 region has the DNA TGTGCCAGTAGTATCTGGCAGGGAACAGATGGCTACACCTTC. It is translated as CASSIWQGTDGYTF.

The rearrangement uses TRBV9 and TRBJ1-2, with 10 bases identical to TRBD1. V lost 7 bases, J lost 7 bases, and 1 base stayed unmatched. CDR1 is SGDLS, CDR2 YYNGEE, per germline. This CDR3 contains 11 residues. DNA for the CDR3: TGTGCCAGCGGGGACAGGGGTGGCTACACCTTC. Protein sequence: CASGDRGGYTF.

V usage is TRBV19 and J usage is TRBJ2-2; 7 nucleotides match TRBD2. V shed 3 bases, J shed 6 bases, and the junction held 7 bases outside the gene matches. Germline CDR1 and CDR2: LNHDA and SQIVND (reference sequence). The CDR3 loop spans 15 amino acids. DNA of the CDR3: TGTGCCAGTAGTATGAGGGCGGGGGTTTCCGGGGAGCTGTTTTTT. It encodes CASSMRAGVSGELFF.

This clone turned up a few times. The V and J genes are TRBV10-2 and TRBJ2-2, with D possibly TRBD2 on 6 matching bases. The CDR3 is 15 residues long. Trimming cost V 1 base and J 0 bases, with 6 bases left between them. Germline V gene data show CDR1 as WSHSY and CDR2 as SAAADI. CDR3 region: CASSEWGANTGELFF. The CDR3 DNA is TGCGCCAGCAGTGAGTGGGGGGCGAACACCGGGGAGCTGTTTTTT.

This clone has a handful of counts. The rearrangement uses TRBV6-2 or TRBV6-3 and TRBJ1-2, with 7 bases aligning to TRBD1. The germline CDR1 and CDR2 sequences are MNHEY and SVGEGT. CDR3 size: 17 residues. The J segment lost 4 bases and the V segment lost 8 bases, leaving 19 bases of the junction unmatched. In nucleotides, the CDR3 is TGTGCCAGCCGTTCGGGACGAGGGACAGCGCTCCGCTATGGCTACACCTTC. This codes for CASRSGRGTALRYGYTF.

V gene TRBV5-6 combines with J gene TRBJ2-5, with 8 bases that match TRBD2. J gave up 5 bases and V 0 bases, and 3 bases lay outside the gene matches. This CDR3 spans 14 amino acids. Per germline, CDR1 SGHDT and CDR2 YYEEEE. The CDR3: CASSLDAGGETQYF. CDR3 coding DNA: TGTGCCAGCAGCTTGGACGCGGGGGGCGAGACCCAGTACTTC.

In its sample, this clone ranks as medium-sized (0.01 to 0.1%). The CDR3, as DNA: TGTGCCAGCAGCCTTGCAGTCCATCAGCCCCAGCATTTT. Residues: CASSLAVHQPQHF. J is TRBJ1-5 and V is TRBV3-1 (or the pseudogene TRBV3-2); D ambiguous. The length of the CDR3 is 13 residues. CDR1 is LGHDT, CDR2 YNNKEL, per germline (reference sequence). Between the trimmed V and J ends, which lost 4 bases and 5 bases, there was a span of 9 bases.

The chain carries TRBV11-2 and TRBJ2-1; D perhaps matches TRBD2 (6 bases). The CDR3 contains 19 residues. Germline V CDR1 and CDR2: SGHAT, FQNNGV. Between the trimmed V and J ends, which lost 4 bases and 0 bases, there was a span of 22 bases. The CDR3 region is CASSSAGRGLISSYNEQFF. DNA for the CDR3: TGTGCCAGCAGCTCCGCCGGGCGGGGATTGATAAGCTCCTACAATGAGCAGTTCTTC.

This sequence joins TRBV20-1 and TRBJ2-2; D not certain. The CDR3 is made up of 14 amino acids. Germline V gene lookup returns CDR1 DFQATT and CDR2 SNEGSKA (reference sequence). The germline V and J ends were trimmed by 3 bases and 0 bases, with 8 bases remaining between them. This CDR3 is CSASARSNTGELFF. The CDR3 DNA reads as TGCAGTGCTAGTGCGCGGTCGAACACCGGGGAGCTGTTTTTT.

V is TRBV6-5 and J is TRBJ2-7; D might be TRBD2 (5 bases). V lost 5 bases and J 5 bases, leaving 13 bases between the germline ends. This CDR3 comprises 13 residues. Germline assignment: CDR1 MNHEY and CDR2 SVGAGI. As DNA, the CDR3 is TGTGCCAGCAGTCGGCCAGTCGGGGACGAGCAGTACTTC. This translates into CASSRPVGDEQYF.

For the CDR3, the DNA is TGTGCCAGCAGGCAGGCCGGGGAGCTGTTTTTT. It codes for CASRQAGELFF. The chain is built from TRBV25-1 and TRBJ2-2, with no clear D. Trimming left V 6 bases short and J 6 bases short, with 5 bases between. This CDR3 spans 11 amino acids. In germline, CDR1 is MGHDK, CDR2 SYGVNS.

The chain employs TRBV6-6 and TRBJ1-1, with a possible D match to TRBD1 (5 bases). The CDR3 runs 18 residues. The ends were cut back, 5 bases at V and 2 bases at J, with 24 bases in the middle. Per germline, CDR1 MNHNY and CDR2 SVGAGI (reference sequence). Here the CDR3 reads CASSLPGGDSALNTEAFF. In nucleotides, the CDR3 is TGTGCCAGCAGTCTTCCAGGTGGGGACTCAGCCCTAAACACTGAAGCTTTCTTT.

This clone was seen at least ten times. The chain employs TRBV30 and TRBJ1-2; no clear D gene. Germline CDR1 GTSNPN, CDR2 SVGIG (reference sequence). The CDR3 is 17 residues long. The V end was cut by 8 bases, the J end by 2 bases, with 27 bases between. The CDR3 is CAGADGGFPFVNYGYTF. The CDR3 coding sequence is TGTGCCGGAGCGGACGGAGGGTTTCCCTTTGTGAACTATGGCTACACCTTC.

The chain combines TRBV7-3 with TRBJ2-5; TRBD2 might be the D (5 bases). The CDR3 totals 16 residues. The V gene lost 5 bases and the J gene lost 4 bases, with 20 bases spanning the gap. CDR1 SGHTA and CDR2 FQGTGA come from the germline V gene. CDR3 DNA: TGTGCCAGCAGCAGTAAAACGGGTGGACGGGGAGAGACCCAGTACTTC. The encoded protein is CASSSKTGGRGETQYF.

This clone was seen more than once but under ten times. The genes are TRBV16 and TRBJ2-7; TRBD1 aligns across 8 bases. The V and J ends lost 4 bases and 5 bases, in that order; junction bases with no gene match: 16. The V gene's germline CDR1 is KGHSY and CDR2 FQNENV. The CDR3 totals 17 residues. CDR3 region: CASSPDDRTGPFHEQYF. The DNA for the CDR3 is TGTGCCAGCAGCCCAGACGATAGGACAGGGCCCTTCCACGAGCAGTACTTC.

The rearrangement uses TRBV30 and TRBJ1-5; tentatively, D is TRBD1 (6 bases). This CDR3 is 12 amino acids long. V lost 7 bases to trimming and J lost 6 bases, with 13 bases between them. The germline V gene encodes CDR1 GTSNPN and CDR2 SVGIG (reference sequence). In DNA form, the CDR3 reads TGTGCCTCCTCGACAGGAGGTCAGCCCCAGCATTTT. Translation gives CASSTGGQPQHF.

This clone was seen a handful of times. V gene TRBV24-1 combines with J gene TRBJ2-2; 8 bases line up with TRBD2. The CDR3 sequence is 19 residues long. V dropped 3 bases and J dropped 1; count of bases not matched to a gene: 12. Germline-derived CDR1 and CDR2 are KGHDR and SFDVKD. The CDR3 loop is CATSDPLTFSGGNTGELFF. Here the CDR3 DNA reads TGTGCCACCAGTGATCCTCTAACTTTCAGCGGGGGGAACACCGGGGAGCTGTTTTTT.

Only one count was recorded for this clone. The V and J genes are TRBV19 and TRBJ2-3; TRBD1 matches at 9 bases. CDR1 is LNHDA and CDR2 is SQIVND in the germline V gene (reference sequence). The CDR3 length is 14 residues. V lost 6 bases, J lost 5 bases, and 6 bases stayed unmatched. The CDR3 spells CASSLQGAGDTQYF. The CDR3 DNA sequence: TGTGCCAGTAGCCTACAGGGGGCGGGAGATACGCAGTATTTT.

The V call is TRBV5-6, the J call TRBJ2-5; 8 bases agree with TRBD1. Germline trimming cut 3 bases from V and 5 bases from J; bases unmatched to any gene: 6. This CDR3 contains 14 residues. Per germline, CDR1 SGHDT and CDR2 YYEEEE. The CDR3 region is CASSSSGGPETQYF. CDR3 DNA sequence: TGTGCCAGCAGCTCGTCAGGGGGCCCGGAGACCCAGTACTTC.

The J gene is TRBJ1-4, the V gene TRBV12-5, with D hard to call. This CDR3 has 15 residues. Trimming pared 6 bases from V and 0 bases from J, leaving 11 bases between. The germline V gene has CDR1 LGHNT and CDR2 FRNRAP. This CDR3 is CASGRPDTTNEKLFF. For the CDR3, the DNA is TGTGCTAGTGGCCGGCCCGACACAACTAATGAAAAACTGTTTTTT.

V is TRBV9 and J is TRBJ2-1; D remains ambiguous. V was clipped by 0 bases and J by 6 bases, with 7 bases between them. This CDR3 has 13 residues. CDR1 and CDR2 from the germline V gene are SGDLS and YYNGEE. CDR3 nucleotides: TGTGCCAGCAGCGTAGACATTCTCAATGAGCAGTTCTTC. It encodes CASSVDILNEQFF.

In this sample, this clone turned up a few times. The genes are TRBV10-1 and TRBJ1-1; 9 bases are shared with TRBD1. The CDR3 has 14 amino acids. Germline loops: CDR1 WNHNN, CDR2 SYGVQD (reference sequence). V trimming: 2 bases; J trimming: 6 bases; junction bases outside the gene matches: 4. CDR3 sequence reads: CASSEPGQGSEAFF. The DNA of the CDR3 is TGCGCCAGCAGTGAGCCGGGACAGGGATCTGAAGCTTTCTTT.